The 9 T cell receptor beta chains below were found in one sample sequenced in a study of T cell responses to AZD1222 COVID-19 vaccine. The assay was immunoSEQ multiplex PCR, and TCRdb's table has in-frame clones only and misses some. The sample lists some 120,000 clones; over 75% were seen once. The material sequenced was peripheral blood, taken on day 0 of AZD1222 vaccination. The receptor set was obtained from an adult in good health.

This chain connects TRBV14 to TRBJ1-2; D unresolved. There are 14 residues in the CDR3. V was shortened by 0 bases and J by 0 bases, with 5 bases between the two germline ends. CDR1 SGHDN and CDR2 FVKESK come from the germline V gene. The CDR3 nucleotides are TGTGCCAGCAGCCAAGATAGGTCTAACTATGGCTACACCTTC. Protein product: CASSQDRSNYGYTF.

The rearrangement joins TRBV3-1 (or the pseudogene TRBV3-2) to TRBJ2-5; tentatively, D is TRBD1 or TRBD2 (6 bases each). V lost 3 bases and J 5 bases, leaving 19 bases between the germline ends. CDR3 length equals 16 residues. From germline, CDR1 is LGHDT and CDR2 YNNKEL (reference sequence). In DNA, the CDR3 is TGTGCCAGCAGCCATGATAGGGGGGATTTGGTGGAGACCCAGTACTTC. Protein sequence: CASSHDRGDLVETQYF.

V and J are TRBV14 and TRBJ1-1; no clear D gene. The CDR3 is made up of 13 amino acids. Trimming took 4 bases from V and 0 from J, leaving 6 bases between them. Per germline, CDR1 SGHDN and CDR2 FVKESK. CDR3 in amino acids: CASSLGLNTEAFF. In nucleotides, the CDR3 is TGTGCCAGCAGCCTTGGATTGAACACTGAAGCTTTCTTT.

The chain recombines TRBV9 with TRBJ1-4; D unresolved. The V gene's germline CDR1 is SGDLS and CDR2 YYNGEE. The CDR3 is made up of 13 amino acids. V was trimmed by 4 bases and J by 4 bases, leaving 8 bases between them. For the CDR3, the DNA is TGTGCCAGCAGCCCCGGCCTTAATGAAAAACTGTTTTTT. It encodes CASSPGLNEKLFF.

This sequence joins TRBV28 and TRBJ2-7; D remains ambiguous. The germline gives CDR1 MDHEN, CDR2 SYDVKM. Trimming removed 3 bases from V and 8 bases from J, with 17 bases in between. The CDR3 is 14 residues long. DNA for the CDR3: TGTGCCAGCAGTTTGGCCAGAGTGGATTACCAGCAGTACTTC. This translates into CASSLARVDYQQYF.

The V gene is TRBV7-2, the J gene TRBJ2-1; perhaps D is TRBD1 or TRBD2 (5 bases each). Germline V lookup: CDR1 SGHTA, CDR2 FQGNSA. The CDR3 is 14 amino acids. Deletions cut 8 bases from V and 4 bases from J, with 15 bases between. This CDR3 reads CASLGDPFYNEQFF. CDR3 DNA: TGTGCCAGCCTCGGGGACCCGTTTTACAATGAGCAGTTCTTC.

The chain links TRBV10-2 to TRBJ1-1; D is undetermined. V was cut by 1 base and J by 11 bases, with 8 bases left in between. The CDR3 has 11 residues. Germline V CDR1 and CDR2: WSHSY, SAAADI. For the CDR3, the DNA is TGCGCCAGCAGTGAGTTGGGAGGGGCTTTCTTT. This codes for CASSELGGAFF.

With regard to this clone: The germline gene is not matched at one end of the junction; a read error may be the cause. V and J are TRBV4-1 and TRBJ2-7; D is ambiguous. Germline-derived CDR1 and CDR2 are MGHRA and YSYEKL. CDR3 length equals 14 residues. CDR3 protein: CASSQEESSYEQYF. CDR3 DNA sequence: TGCGCCAGCAGTCAAGAAGAGAGCTCCTACGAGCAGTACTTC.

This chain joins TRBV5-4 and TRBJ2-1; a possible D gene is TRBD2 (5 bases). The CDR3 runs 13 residues. V was trimmed by 1 base and J by 5 bases, leaving 7 bases between them. The V gene's germline CDR1 is SGHNT and CDR2 YYREEE (reference sequence). CDR3 sequence: CASSLTGNNEQFF. In DNA form, the CDR3 reads TGTGCCAGCAGCTTGACGGGAAACAATGAGCAGTTCTTC.